The entry that follows covers one T cell receptor (beta chain) sequence. The germline V gene has CDR1 SGHRS and CDR2 YFSETQ. The CDR3 extends over 14 amino acids. Trimming pared 5 bases from V and 1 base from J, leaving 12 bases between. The data were obtained in a study of blood T cell repertoires in COVID-19. Overall study context: T cells, B-cell-depleted T cells, or PBMCs supplied cDNA or gDNA.

How the authors handled the data: Amplified reference gene primers provided the basis for estimating nucleated cell counts. Sequencing was performed with immunoSEQ multiplex PCR; in TCRdb, only in-frame clones are kept and a portion is missing. V, J and clone size reflect that table, while D and trimming were determined from the DNA. The sample lists 45,000 to 50,000 clones, roughly 88% seen once, with roughly 34% in the top ten. In Seattle, patients joined the study during active infection and were tracked longitudinally. Sequencing used peripheral blood. The genes are TRBV5-1 and TRBJ2-5, with a tentative D call TRBD1 (5 bases). The source of this sequence is a woman aged 80 or over with COVID-19, enrolled during active disease. In DNA form, the CDR3 reads TGCGCCAGCAGTTCCCAGGGTCCCCAAGAGACCCAGTACTTC. Protein sequence: CASSSQGPQETQYF.